The sequence of this T cell receptor (beta chain) was determined in a study of CD8+CD57+ T cells in acquired aplastic anemia. The overall study: When averaged, DNA from sorted CD4+ and CD8+ cells came to 3 to 3.5 ug. Overall study results and limits: Statistical testing detected no significant gap in CD8+ Simpson's diversity between patients and controls. Some 31 sequences, all CD8+ CDR3, were shared between patients and controls.

The study profiled TCR beta VDJ and CDR3 using genomic DNA as template. TCRdb redid the calling of the reads with MiXCR, one entry per CDR3 protein. This table has fewer than 200,000 distinct CDR3 sequences, around half appearing once. In patients chosen for sequencing, flow cytometry had shown CD8+CD57+ cell expansion. Note on this clonotype: Its antigen is as yet unknown.

The CDR3 runs to 17 residues. V lost 2 bases and J 0 bases, leaving 11 bases between the germline ends. Material for sequencing was sorted CD4+, CD8+, or CD8+CD57+ T cells (not recorded which) from PBMCs. The rearrangement links TRBV12-3 or TRBV12-4 to TRBJ2-6; maybe TRBD2 (5 bases). The TCR comes from a human donor with aplastic anemia. The CDR3 nucleotides are TGTGCCAGCAGTTTATACGGGGAGAGCTCTGGGGCCAACGTCCTGACTTTC. Translating gives CASSLYGESSGANVLTF.